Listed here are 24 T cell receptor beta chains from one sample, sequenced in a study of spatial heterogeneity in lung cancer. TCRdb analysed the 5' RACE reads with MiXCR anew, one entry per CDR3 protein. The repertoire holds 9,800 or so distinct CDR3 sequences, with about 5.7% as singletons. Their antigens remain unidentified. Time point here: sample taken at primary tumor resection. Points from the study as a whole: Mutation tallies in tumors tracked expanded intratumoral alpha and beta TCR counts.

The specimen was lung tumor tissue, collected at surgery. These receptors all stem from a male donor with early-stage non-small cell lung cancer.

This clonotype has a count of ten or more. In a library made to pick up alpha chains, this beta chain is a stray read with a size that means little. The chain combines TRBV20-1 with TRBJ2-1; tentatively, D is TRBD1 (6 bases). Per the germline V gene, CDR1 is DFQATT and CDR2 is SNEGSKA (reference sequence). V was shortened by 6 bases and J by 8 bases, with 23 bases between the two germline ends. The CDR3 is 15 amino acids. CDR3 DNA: TGCAGTGCCAACACCTGGAAGGGGGATGGTGATGAGCAGTTCTTC. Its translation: CSANTWKGDGDEQFF.

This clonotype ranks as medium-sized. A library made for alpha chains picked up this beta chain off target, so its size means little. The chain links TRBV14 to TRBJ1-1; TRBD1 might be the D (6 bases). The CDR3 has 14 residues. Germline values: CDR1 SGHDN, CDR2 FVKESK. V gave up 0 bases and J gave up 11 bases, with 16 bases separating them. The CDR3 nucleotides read TGTGCCAGCAGCCAAGATCTTTACAGGGCGAGTGCTTTCTTT. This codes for CASSQDLYRASAFF.

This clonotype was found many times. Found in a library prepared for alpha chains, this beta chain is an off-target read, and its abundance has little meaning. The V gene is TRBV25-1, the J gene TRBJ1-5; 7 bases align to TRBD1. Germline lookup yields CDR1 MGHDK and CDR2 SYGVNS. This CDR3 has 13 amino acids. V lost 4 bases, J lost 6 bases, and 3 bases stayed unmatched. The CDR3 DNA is TGTGCCAGCAGTGCGACAGGGCCTCAGCCCCAGCATTTT. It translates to CASSATGPQPQHF.

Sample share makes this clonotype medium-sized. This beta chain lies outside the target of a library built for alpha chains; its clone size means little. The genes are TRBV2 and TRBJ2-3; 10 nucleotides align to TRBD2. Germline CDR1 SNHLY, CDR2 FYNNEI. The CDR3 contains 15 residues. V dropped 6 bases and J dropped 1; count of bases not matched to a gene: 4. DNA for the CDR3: TGTGCCAGCAGGACCGGGACTAGCGGCACAGATACGCAGTATTTT. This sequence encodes CASRTGTSGTDTQYF.

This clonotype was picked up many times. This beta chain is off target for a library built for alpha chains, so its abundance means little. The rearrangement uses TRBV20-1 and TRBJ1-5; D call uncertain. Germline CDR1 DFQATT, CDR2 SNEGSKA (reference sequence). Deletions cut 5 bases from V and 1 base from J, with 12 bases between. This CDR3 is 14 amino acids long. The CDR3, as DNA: TGCAGTGCTTTTCCTACGGCGAGCAATCAGCCCCAGCATTTT. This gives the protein CSAFPTASNQPQHF.

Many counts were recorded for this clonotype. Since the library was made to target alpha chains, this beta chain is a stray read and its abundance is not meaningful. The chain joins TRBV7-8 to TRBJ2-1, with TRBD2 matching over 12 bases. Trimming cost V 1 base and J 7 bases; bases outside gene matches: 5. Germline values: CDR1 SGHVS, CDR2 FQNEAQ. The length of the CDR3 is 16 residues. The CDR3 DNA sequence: TGTGCCAGCAGCTTAGAACTAGCGGGGGGACGAAATGAGCAGTTCTTC. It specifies CASSLELAGGRNEQFF. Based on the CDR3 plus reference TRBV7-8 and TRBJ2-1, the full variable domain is GAGVSQSPRYKVAKRGQDVALRCDPISGHVSLFWYQQALGQGPEFLTYFQNEAQLDKSGLPSDRFFAERPEGSVSTLKIQRTQQEDSAVYLCASSLELAGGRNEQFFGPGTRLTVL.

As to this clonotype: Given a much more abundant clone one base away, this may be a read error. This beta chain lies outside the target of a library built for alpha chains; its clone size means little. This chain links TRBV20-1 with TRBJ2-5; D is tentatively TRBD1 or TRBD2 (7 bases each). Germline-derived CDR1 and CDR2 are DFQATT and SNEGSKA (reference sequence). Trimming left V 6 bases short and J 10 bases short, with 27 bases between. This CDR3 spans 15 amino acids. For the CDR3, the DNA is TGCAGTGCCAGGGGGGGAGGGACGTCAGAGAAGGTCCAGTACTTC. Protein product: CSARGGGTSEKVQYF.

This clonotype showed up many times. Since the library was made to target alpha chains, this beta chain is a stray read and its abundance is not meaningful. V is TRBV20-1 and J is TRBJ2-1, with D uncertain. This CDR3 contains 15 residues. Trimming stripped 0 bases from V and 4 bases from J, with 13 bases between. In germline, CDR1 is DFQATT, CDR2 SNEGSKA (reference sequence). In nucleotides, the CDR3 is TGCAGTGCTAGAGACTATCTCTTACCTTACAATGAGCAGTTCTTC. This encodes CSARDYLLPYNEQFF.

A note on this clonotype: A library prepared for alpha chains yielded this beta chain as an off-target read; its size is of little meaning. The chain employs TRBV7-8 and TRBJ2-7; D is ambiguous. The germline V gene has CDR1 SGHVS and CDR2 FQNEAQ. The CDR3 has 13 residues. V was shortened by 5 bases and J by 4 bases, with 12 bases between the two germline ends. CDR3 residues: CASSNSIRYEQYF. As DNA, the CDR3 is TGTGCCAGCAGCAACTCGATCCGTTACGAGCAGTACTTC. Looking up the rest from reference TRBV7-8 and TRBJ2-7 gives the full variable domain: GAGVSQSPRYKVAKRGQDVALRCDPISGHVSLFWYQQALGQGPEFLTYFQNEAQLDKSGLPSDRFFAERPEGSVSTLKIQRTQQEDSAVYLCASSNSIRYEQYFGPGTRLTVT.

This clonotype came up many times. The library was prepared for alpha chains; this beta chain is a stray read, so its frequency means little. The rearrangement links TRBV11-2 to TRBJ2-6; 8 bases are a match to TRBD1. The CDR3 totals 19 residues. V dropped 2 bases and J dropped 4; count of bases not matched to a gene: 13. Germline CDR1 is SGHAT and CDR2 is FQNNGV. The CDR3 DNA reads TGTGCCAGCAGCTTATTTAAGAGCCAGGGGGCTGCCGGGGCCAACGTCCTGACTTTC. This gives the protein CASSLFKSQGAAGANVLTF.

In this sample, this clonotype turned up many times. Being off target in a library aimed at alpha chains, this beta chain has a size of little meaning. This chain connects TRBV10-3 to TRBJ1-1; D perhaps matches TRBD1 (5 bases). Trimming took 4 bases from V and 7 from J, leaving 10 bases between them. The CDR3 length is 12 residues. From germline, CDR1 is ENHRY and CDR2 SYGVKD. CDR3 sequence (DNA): TGTGCCATCAGTGGTTCGGGGGATGAAGCTTTCTTT. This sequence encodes CAISGSGDEAFF.

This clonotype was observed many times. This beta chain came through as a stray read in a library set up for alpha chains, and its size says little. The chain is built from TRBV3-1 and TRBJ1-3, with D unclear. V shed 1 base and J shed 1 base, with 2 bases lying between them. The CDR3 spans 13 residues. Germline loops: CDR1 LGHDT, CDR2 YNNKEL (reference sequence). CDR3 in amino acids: CASSQGSGNTIYF. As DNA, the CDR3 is TGTGCCAGCAGCCAAGGGTCTGGAAACACCATATATTTT.

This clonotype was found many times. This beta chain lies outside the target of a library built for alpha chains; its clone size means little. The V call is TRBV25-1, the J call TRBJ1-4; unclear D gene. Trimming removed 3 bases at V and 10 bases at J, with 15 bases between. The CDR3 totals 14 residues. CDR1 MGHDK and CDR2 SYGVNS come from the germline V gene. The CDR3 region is CASSESWVGGKLFF. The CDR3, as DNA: TGTGCCAGCAGTGAGAGTTGGGTTGGCGGAAAACTGTTTTTT.

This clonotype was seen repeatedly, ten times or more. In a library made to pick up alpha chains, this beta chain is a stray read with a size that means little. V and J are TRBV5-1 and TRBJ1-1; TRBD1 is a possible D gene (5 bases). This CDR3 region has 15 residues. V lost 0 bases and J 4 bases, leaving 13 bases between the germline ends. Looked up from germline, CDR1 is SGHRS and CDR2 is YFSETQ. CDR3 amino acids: CASSLDLWGTTEAFF. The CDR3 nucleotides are TGCGCCAGCAGCTTGGATCTTTGGGGGACCACTGAAGCTTTCTTT.

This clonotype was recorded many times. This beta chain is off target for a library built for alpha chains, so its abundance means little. CDR3 DNA sequence: TGTGCCATCAGTGACGGGGAGACCCAGTACTTC. This translates into CAISDGETQYF. J is TRBJ2-5 and V is TRBV10-3; D call uncertain. CDR1 and CDR2 (germline): ENHRY, SYGVKD. Trimming removed 3 bases at V and 5 bases at J, with 4 bases between. The CDR3 runs 11 residues.

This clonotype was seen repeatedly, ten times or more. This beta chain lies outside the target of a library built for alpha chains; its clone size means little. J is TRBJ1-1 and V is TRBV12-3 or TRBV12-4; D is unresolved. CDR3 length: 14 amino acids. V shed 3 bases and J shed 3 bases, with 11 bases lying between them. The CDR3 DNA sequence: TGTGCCAGCAGTTTTAACGCCGGGGACACTGAAGCTTTCTTT. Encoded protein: CASSFNAGDTEAFF.

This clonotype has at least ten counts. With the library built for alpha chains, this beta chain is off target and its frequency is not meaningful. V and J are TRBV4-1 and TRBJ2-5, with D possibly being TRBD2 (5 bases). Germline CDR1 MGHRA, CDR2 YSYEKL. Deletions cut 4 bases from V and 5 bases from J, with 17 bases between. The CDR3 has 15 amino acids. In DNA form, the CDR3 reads TGCGCCAGCAGCCCGCATGCGGGCCGGTCGGAGACCCAGTACTTC. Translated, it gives CASSPHAGRSETQYF.

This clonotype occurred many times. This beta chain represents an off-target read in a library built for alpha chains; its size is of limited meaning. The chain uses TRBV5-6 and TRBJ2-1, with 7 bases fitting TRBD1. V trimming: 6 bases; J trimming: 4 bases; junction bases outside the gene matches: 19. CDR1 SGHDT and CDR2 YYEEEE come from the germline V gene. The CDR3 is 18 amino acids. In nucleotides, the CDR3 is TGTGCCAGCACCTCGACGGTTTGGGAAGGGGGCTTTTACAATGAGCAGTTCTTC. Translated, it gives CASTSTVWEGGFYNEQFF.

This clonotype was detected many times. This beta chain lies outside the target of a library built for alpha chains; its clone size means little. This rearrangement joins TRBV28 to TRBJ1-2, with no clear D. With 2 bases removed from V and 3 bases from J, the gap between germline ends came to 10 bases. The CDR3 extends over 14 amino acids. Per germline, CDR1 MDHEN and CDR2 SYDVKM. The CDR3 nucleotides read TGTGCCAGCAGTTTAAAAGACATATACTATGGCTACACCTTC. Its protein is CASSLKDIYYGYTF.

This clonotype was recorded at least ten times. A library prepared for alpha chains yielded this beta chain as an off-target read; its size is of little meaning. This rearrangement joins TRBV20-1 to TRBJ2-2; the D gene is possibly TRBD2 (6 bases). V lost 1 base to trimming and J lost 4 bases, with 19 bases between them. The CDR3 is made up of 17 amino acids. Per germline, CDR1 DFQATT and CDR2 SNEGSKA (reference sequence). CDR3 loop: CSARALLPGLVTGELFF. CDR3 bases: TGCAGTGCTAGAGCGCTACTTCCGGGACTGGTCACCGGGGAGCTGTTTTTT.

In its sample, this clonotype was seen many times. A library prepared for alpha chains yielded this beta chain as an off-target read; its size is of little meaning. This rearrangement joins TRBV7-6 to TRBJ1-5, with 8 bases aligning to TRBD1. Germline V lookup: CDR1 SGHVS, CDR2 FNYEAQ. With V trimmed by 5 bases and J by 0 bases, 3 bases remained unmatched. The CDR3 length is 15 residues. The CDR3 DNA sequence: TGTGCCAGCAGCCAAGGACAGGGTAGCAATCAGCCCCAGCATTTT. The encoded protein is CASSQGQGSNQPQHF. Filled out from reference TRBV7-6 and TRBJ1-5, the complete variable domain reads GAGVSQSPRYKVTKRGQDVALRCDPISGHVSLYWYRQALGQGPEFLTYFNYEAQQDKSGLPNDRFSAERPEGSISTLTIQRTEQRDSAMYRCASSQGQGSNQPQHFGDGTRLSIL.

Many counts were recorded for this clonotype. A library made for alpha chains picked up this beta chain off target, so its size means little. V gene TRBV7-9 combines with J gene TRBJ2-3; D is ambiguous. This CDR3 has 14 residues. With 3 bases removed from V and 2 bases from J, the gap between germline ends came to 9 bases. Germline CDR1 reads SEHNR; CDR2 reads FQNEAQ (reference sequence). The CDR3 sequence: CASSFEQHTDTQYF. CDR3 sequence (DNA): TGTGCCAGCAGCTTCGAACAGCACACAGATACGCAGTATTTT.

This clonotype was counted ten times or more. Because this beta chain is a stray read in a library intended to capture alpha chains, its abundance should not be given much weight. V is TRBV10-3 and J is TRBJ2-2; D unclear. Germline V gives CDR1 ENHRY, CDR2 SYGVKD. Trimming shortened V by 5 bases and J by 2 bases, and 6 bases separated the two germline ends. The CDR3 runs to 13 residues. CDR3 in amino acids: CAISFDNTGELFF. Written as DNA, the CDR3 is TGTGCCATCAGTTTTGACAACACCGGGGAGCTGTTTTTT.

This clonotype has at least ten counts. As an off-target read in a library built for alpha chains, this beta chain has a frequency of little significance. CDR3 sequence (DNA): TGTGCCAGCAGAAACGGGGTATCGCAGTATTTT. It encodes CASRNGVSQYF. This chain links TRBV5-4 with TRBJ2-3, with D possibly matching TRBD2 (5 bases). This CDR3 is 11 amino acids long. The germline CDR1 and CDR2 sequences are SGHNT and YYREEE (reference sequence). V shed 5 bases and J shed 10 bases, with 11 bases lying between them.